The 27 T cell receptor beta chains listed next were all sequenced from one sample in a study of blood T cell repertoires in COVID-19 (dated by TCRdb to the early 2020s). Receptor amplification or capture employed the immunoSEQ multiplex PCR assay. The clones in this table, taken by TCRdb from immuneACCESS, are in-frame only. Not every clone is retained; where verified, under half of the shortfall comes from an unresolved V gene, and the cause of the rest is unknown. Across this sample there are about 60,000 clones, with about 76% seen only once. The leading ten clones occupy about 50% of the sample. Sequenced input: peripheral blood. The receptors here all came from a woman aged 80 or over with acute or convalescent COVID-19.

A single count supports this clone. V usage is TRBV2 and J usage is TRBJ2-5; TRBD2 matches 7 bases. V was pared by 7 bases and J by 4 bases, with 9 bases of the junction left unmatched. The CDR3 loop spans 14 amino acids. The V gene's germline CDR1 is SNHLY and CDR2 FYNNEI. CDR3 region: CASKEDPGGETQYF. The DNA of the CDR3 is TGTGCCAGCAAAGAGGACCCGGGGGGAGAGACCCAGTACTTC. Variable domain in full (rest from reference TRBV2 and TRBJ2-5): EPEVTQTPSHQVTQMGQEVILRCVPISNHLYFYWYRQILGQKVEFLVSFYNNEISEKSEIFDDQFSVERPDGSNFTLKIRSTKLEDSAMYFCASKEDPGGETQYFGPGTRLLVL.

The rearrangement joins TRBV2 to TRBJ2-7, with a possible D match to TRBD1 (7 bases). The CDR3 loop spans 14 amino acids. Germline CDR1 is SNHLY and CDR2 is FYNNEI. V lost 6 bases, J lost 3 bases, and 15 bases lay in between. The CDR3 nucleotides are TGTGCCAGCAGCACCGGAGGGGGCGGCTACGAGCAGTACTTC. This gives the protein CASSTGGGGYEQYF.

The chain carries TRBV5-1 and TRBJ2-1; TRBD1 matches 10 bases. CDR3 size: 16 residues. J was trimmed by 8 bases and V by 1 base; bases with no gene match: 9. CDR1 SGHRS and CDR2 YFSETQ come from the germline V gene. As DNA, the CDR3 is TGCGCCAGCAGCTTGATCCCTGACAGGGGGCTTCATGAGCAGTTCTTC. It yields the protein CASSLIPDRGLHEQFF.

The chain recombines TRBV9 with TRBJ2-5; weak D call: TRBD1 (6 bases). The V end lost 3 bases, the J end lost 1 base, and 13 bases lay between the germline ends. Germline assignment: CDR1 SGDLS and CDR2 YYNGEE. This CDR3 has 15 amino acids. The CDR3, as DNA: TGTGCCAGCAGCGGCCACGACAGGCTCCAAGAGACCCAGTACTTC. This gives the protein CASSGHDRLQETQYF.

The chain joins TRBV7-2 to TRBJ2-7; 9 nucleotides match TRBD2. CDR3 length: 15 amino acids. Germline V gene sequence: CDR1 SGHTA, CDR2 FQGNSA. With V trimmed by 1 base and J by 3 bases, 4 bases remained unmatched. The CDR3 nucleotides read TGTGCCAGCAGCTTAGTGGCTAGCGGGATCTACGAGCAGTACTTC. Translating gives CASSLVASGIYEQYF.

The chain recombines TRBV5-1 with TRBJ2-1, with TRBD2 identical over 9 bases. V lost 0 bases and J lost 5; bases outside the gene matches: 12. The CDR3 is 18 residues long. Germline values: CDR1 SGHRS, CDR2 YFSETQ. CDR3 bases: TGCGCCAGCAGCTTGGTTCGGGCTAGCGGGAATTTCCACAATGAGCAGTTCTTC. Translated, it gives CASSLVRASGNFHNEQFF.

In regard to this clone: This sample includes further DNA sequences coding for the same CDR3. CDR3: CASSLRGGGSSGEQFF. The CDR3 nucleotides read TGTGCCAGCAGCTTAAGAGGGGGGGGGAGTTCGGGTGAGCAGTTCTTC. The chain combines TRBV7-3 with TRBJ2-1; tentative D call: TRBD2 (7 bases). Germline V gene sequence: CDR1 SGHTA, CDR2 FQGTGA. This CDR3 has 16 residues. Trimming shortened V by 1 base and J by 9 bases, and 19 bases separated the two germline ends.

The V call is TRBV19, the J call TRBJ2-7, with TRBD1 matching over 9 bases. The CDR3 has 15 residues. The V gene end was trimmed by 4 bases and the J gene end by 1 base; junction bases not matched to a gene: 5. From germline, CDR1 is LNHDA and CDR2 SQIVND (reference sequence). This CDR3 reads CASSKGTGTSYEQYF. In DNA form, the CDR3 reads TGTGCCAGTAGTAAAGGGACAGGGACATCCTACGAGCAGTACTTC.

This chain connects TRBV5-5 to TRBJ1-1; tentative D call: TRBD1 (6 bases). Germline values: CDR1 SGHKS, CDR2 YYEKEE (reference sequence). CDR3 size: 16 residues. V was cut by 1 base and J by 5 bases, with 18 bases left in between. The CDR3 nucleotides read TGTGCCAGCAGCTTGAGGGAGCGGGGGGCGGGTACTGAAGCTTTCTTT. It codes for CASSLRERGAGTEAFF.

The chain has TRBV7-2 and TRBJ1-3; a weak D match, TRBD1 (6 bases). The V gene's germline CDR1 is SGHTA and CDR2 FQGNSA. The CDR3 spans 14 residues. With 5 bases removed from V and 2 bases from J, the gap between germline ends came to 10 bases. CDR3 amino acids: CASSPGTPGNTIYF. CDR3 DNA: TGTGCCAGCAGCCCCGGGACACCTGGAAACACCATATATTTT.

The CDR3: CASRRQEDGYTF. The CDR3 DNA is TGTGCCAGCAGAAGACAGGAAGATGGCTACACCTTC. V and J are TRBV7-2 and TRBJ1-2; a possible D gene is TRBD1 (6 bases). This CDR3 contains 12 residues. Germline lookup yields CDR1 SGHTA and CDR2 FQGNSA. V shed 6 bases and J shed 6 bases, with 11 bases lying between them.

This chain uses TRBV12-5 with TRBJ2-7; D perhaps matches TRBD1 (5 bases). The CDR3 loop spans 16 amino acids. The germline V gene has CDR1 LGHNT and CDR2 FRNRAP. Deletions cut 5 bases from V and 2 bases from J, with 19 bases between. CDR3 coding DNA: TGTGCTAGTGGTCCCCCTCAGGGTGACAGAGCCTACGAGCAGTACTTC. As protein: CASGPPQGDRAYEQYF.

The V call is TRBV5-1, the J call TRBJ2-1; unclear D gene. Per germline, CDR1 SGHRS and CDR2 YFSETQ. There are 12 residues in the CDR3. The V end was cut by 2 bases, the J end by 4 bases, with 4 bases between. CDR3 residues: CASSLQYNEQFF. The DNA for the CDR3 is TGCGCCAGCAGCTTACAATACAATGAGCAGTTCTTC.

The gene calls are TRBV5-8 and TRBJ1-1, with TRBD1 matching over 7 bases. This CDR3 has 15 amino acids. With V trimmed by 4 bases and J by 1 base, 7 bases remained unmatched. Germline values: CDR1 SGHTS, CDR2 YDEGEE. Written as DNA, the CDR3 is TGTGCCAGCAGCCTGGTAGGGGGCCCGAACACTGAAGCTTTCTTT. Translation gives CASSLVGGPNTEAFF.

This clone has a handful of counts. J is TRBJ1-5 and V is TRBV19; D not certain. V lost 7 bases to trimming and J lost 2 bases, with 15 bases between them. Per germline, CDR1 LNHDA and CDR2 SQIVND (reference sequence). This CDR3 region has 15 residues. The CDR3 bases are TGTGCCAGTACTCCATCCCCGGGTGGCAATCAGCCCCAGCATTTT. It codes for CASTPSPGGNQPQHF.

The V and J genes are TRBV7-2 and TRBJ1-1; no reliable D call. From germline, CDR1 is SGHTA and CDR2 FQGNSA. This CDR3 contains 15 residues. The V end was cut by 2 bases, the J end by 4 bases, with 14 bases between. The CDR3 nucleotides are TGTGCCAGCAGCTTAACGCATCCGGGAGGCACTGAAGCTTTCTTT. It translates to CASSLTHPGGTEAFF. Drawing the rest from reference TRBV7-2 and TRBJ1-1, the complete variable domain is GAGVSQSPSNKVTEKGKDVELRCDPISGHTALYWYRQSLGQGLEFLIYFQGNSAPDKSGLPSDRFSAERTGGSVSTLTIQRTQQEDSAVYLCASSLTHPGGTEAFFGQGTRLTVV.

J is TRBJ2-7 and V is TRBV27, with 13 bases fitting TRBD2. This CDR3 comprises 17 residues. The germline V gene encodes CDR1 MNHEY and CDR2 SMNVEV (reference sequence). J gave up 4 bases and V 5 bases, and 11 bases lay outside the gene matches. The DNA of the CDR3 is TGTGCCAGCAGTATAAGGACTAGCGGGAGTCAGGTGTACGAGCAGTACTTC. Translated: CASSIRTSGSQVYEQYF.

V is TRBV6-6 and J is TRBJ1-2, with D possibly matching TRBD1 (5 bases). The CDR3 contains 15 residues. Germline values: CDR1 MNHNY, CDR2 SVGAGI (reference sequence). The V end lost 7 bases, the J end lost 2 bases, and 17 bases lay between the germline ends. CDR3 in DNA: TGTGCCAGCACCTTGGGGGGGGGAGCCAACTATGGCTACACCTTC. It codes for CASTLGGGANYGYTF.

The chain employs TRBV6-5 and TRBJ1-3; D gene ambiguous. There are 13 residues in the CDR3. The V and J ends lost 0 bases and 3 bases respectively, with 3 bases between them. Germline V gene lookup returns CDR1 MNHEY and CDR2 SVGAGI. The CDR3 here is CASSYSRGNTIYF. As DNA, the CDR3 is TGTGCCAGCAGTTACTCCCGTGGAAACACCATATATTTT.

The V call is TRBV12-5, the J call TRBJ1-1; TRBD1 matches 9 bases. V lost 6 bases, J lost 4 bases, and 12 bases stayed unmatched. The V gene's germline CDR1 is LGHNT and CDR2 FRNRAP. The CDR3 runs to 16 residues. The CDR3 bases are TGTGCTAGTGGACAGCCCCACAGGGGGCGAGGCACTGAAGCTTTCTTT. Translated, it gives CASGQPHRGRGTEAFF.

V gene TRBV18 combines with J gene TRBJ1-1, with 7 bases identical to TRBD1. With V trimmed by 3 bases and J by 0 bases, 4 bases remained unmatched. This CDR3 spans 15 amino acids. CDR1 and CDR2 (germline): KGHSH, LQKENI. The CDR3 spells CASSPRDSLNTEAFF. CDR3 sequence (DNA): TGTGCCAGCTCACCGAGGGACAGCCTGAACACTGAAGCTTTCTTT. Based on the CDR3 plus reference TRBV18 and TRBJ1-1, the full variable domain is NAGVMQNPRHLVRRRGQEARLRCSPMKGHSHVYWYRQLPEEGLKFMVYLQKENIIDESGMPKERFSAEFPKEGPSILRIQQVVRGDSAAYFCASSPRDSLNTEAFFGQGTRLTVV.

The chain carries TRBV27 and TRBJ1-2; D not resolved. This CDR3 spans 13 amino acids. Per the germline V gene, CDR1 is MNHEY and CDR2 is SMNVEV (reference sequence). The V end lost 4 bases, the J end lost 3 bases, and 9 bases lay between the germline ends. CDR3 nucleotide sequence: TGTGCCAGCAGTTCTTACACCGACTATGGCTACACCTTC. Protein product: CASSSYTDYGYTF.

The chain recombines TRBV7-8 with TRBJ2-1; 7 bases are shared with TRBD1. The V gene's germline CDR1 is SGHVS and CDR2 FQNEAQ. This CDR3 region has 15 residues. V shed 7 bases and J 6 bases; nucleotides not matched to a gene: 12. The CDR3 DNA follows: TGTGCCAGCACCCGAGCTGGGACAGATATCAATGAGCAGTTCTTC. Residues: CASTRAGTDINEQFF.

The V and J genes are TRBV4-3 and TRBJ2-7, with 8 nucleotides matching TRBD1. With 4 bases clipped from V and 0 bases from J, the junction kept 14 bases outside the gene matches. The CDR3 covers 18 residues. Germline V gene sequence: CDR1 LGHNA, CDR2 YSLEER. The CDR3 DNA reads TGCGCCAGCAGCCGAAAGGTTGTCCCGGGACAGGACTCCTACGAGCAGTACTTC. Encoded protein: CASSRKVVPGQDSYEQYF.

The V and J genes are TRBV13 and TRBJ2-3; 10 bases line up with TRBD2. The V gene's germline CDR1 is PRHDT and CDR2 FYEKMQ (reference sequence). The CDR3 runs 15 residues. V lost 5 bases and J lost 4; bases outside the gene matches: 6. CDR3 residues: CASSRRAGGPDTQYF. For the CDR3, the DNA is TGTGCCAGCAGCAGGCGAGCGGGAGGGCCAGATACGCAGTATTTT. Based on the CDR3 plus reference TRBV13 and TRBJ2-3, the full variable domain is AAGVIQSPRHLIKEKRETATLKCYPIPRHDTVYWYQQGPGQDPQFLISFYEKMQSDKGSIPDRFSAQQFSDYHSELNMSSLELGDSALYFCASSRRAGGPDTQYFGPGTRLTVL.

This clone was detected once. The chain joins TRBV10-3 to TRBJ2-7; no clear D gene. Trimming shortened V by 6 bases and J by 5 bases, and 11 bases separated the two germline ends. Germline CDR1 ENHRY, CDR2 SYGVKD. The CDR3 runs 12 residues. The CDR3 spells CAISNNRDEQYF. In DNA form, the CDR3 reads TGTGCCATCAGCAACAACCGGGACGAGCAGTACTTC.

V gene TRBV6-1 combines with J gene TRBJ1-5; D perhaps matches TRBD1 (6 bases). Germline CDR1 is MNHNS and CDR2 is SASEGT. This CDR3 region has 13 residues. V shed 0 bases and J shed 7 bases, with 7 bases lying between them. Here the CDR3 DNA reads TGTGCCAGCAGTGAAGCGGGGGCCCAGCCCCAGCATTTT. Residues: CASSEAGAQPQHF.